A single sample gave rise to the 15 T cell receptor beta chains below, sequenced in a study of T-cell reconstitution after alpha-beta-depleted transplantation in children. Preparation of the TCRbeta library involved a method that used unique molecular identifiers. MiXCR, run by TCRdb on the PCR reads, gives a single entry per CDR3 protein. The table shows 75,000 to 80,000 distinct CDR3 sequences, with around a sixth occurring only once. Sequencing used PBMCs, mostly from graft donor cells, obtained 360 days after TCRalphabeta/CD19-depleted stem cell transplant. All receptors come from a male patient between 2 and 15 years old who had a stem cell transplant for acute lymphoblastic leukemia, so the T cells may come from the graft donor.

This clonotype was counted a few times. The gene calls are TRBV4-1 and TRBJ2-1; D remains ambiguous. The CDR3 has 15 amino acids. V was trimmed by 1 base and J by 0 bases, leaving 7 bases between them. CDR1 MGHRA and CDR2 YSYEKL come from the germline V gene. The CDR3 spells CASSQARSSYNEQFF. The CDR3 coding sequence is TGCGCCAGCAGCCAAGCCCGAAGCTCCTACAATGAGCAGTTCTTC.

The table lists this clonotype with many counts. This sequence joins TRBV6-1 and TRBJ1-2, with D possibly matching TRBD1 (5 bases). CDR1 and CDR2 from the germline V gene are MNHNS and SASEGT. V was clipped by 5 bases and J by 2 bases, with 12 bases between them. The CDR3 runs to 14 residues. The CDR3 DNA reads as TGTGCCAGCAGTCCCTTGGACAAAAACTATGGCTACACCTTC. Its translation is CASSPLDKNYGYTF.

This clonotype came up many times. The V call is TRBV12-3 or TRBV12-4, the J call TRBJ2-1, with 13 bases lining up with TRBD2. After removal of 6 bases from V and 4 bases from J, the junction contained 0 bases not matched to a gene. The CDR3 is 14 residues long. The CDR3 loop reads CASRGLAGYNEQFF. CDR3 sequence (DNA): TGTGCCAGCAGGGGACTAGCGGGGTACAATGAGCAGTTCTTC.

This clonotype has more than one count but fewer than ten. CDR3 region: CASSPGSSRYEQYF. The CDR3 DNA sequence: TGCGCCAGCAGCCCCGGAAGTAGCAGGTACGAGCAGTACTTC. The chain has TRBV5-1 and TRBJ2-7; D is unresolved. Germline V CDR1 and CDR2: SGHRS, YFSETQ. The CDR3 sequence is 14 residues long. V lost 4 bases and J 4 bases, leaving 15 bases between the germline ends. Filled out from reference TRBV5-1 and TRBJ2-7, the complete variable domain reads KAGVTQTPRYLIKTRGQQVTLSCSPISGHRSVSWYQQTPGQGLQFLFEYFSETQRNKGNFPGRFSGRQFSNSRSEMNVSTLELGDSALYLCASSPGSSRYEQYFGPGTRLTVT.

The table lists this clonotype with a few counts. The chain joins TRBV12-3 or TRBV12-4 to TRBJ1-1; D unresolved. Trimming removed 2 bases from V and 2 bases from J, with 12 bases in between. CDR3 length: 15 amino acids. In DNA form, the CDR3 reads TGTGCCAGCAGTTTAAGGGCCGGCCACAACACTGAAGCTTTCTTT. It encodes CASSLRAGHNTEAFF.

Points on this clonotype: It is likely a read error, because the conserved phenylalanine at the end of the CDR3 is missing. CDR3 coding DNA: TGTGCCACCAGGGGACCTACAGGGTACAATGAGCAGTTCCTC. Amino acids: CATRGPTGYNEQFL. The chain has TRBV2 and TRBJ2-1, with D perhaps TRBD1 (6 bases). The CDR3 sequence is 14 residues long. The V end lost 10 bases, the J end lost 4 bases, and 17 bases lay between the germline ends. Germline CDR1 SNHLY, CDR2 FYNNEI.

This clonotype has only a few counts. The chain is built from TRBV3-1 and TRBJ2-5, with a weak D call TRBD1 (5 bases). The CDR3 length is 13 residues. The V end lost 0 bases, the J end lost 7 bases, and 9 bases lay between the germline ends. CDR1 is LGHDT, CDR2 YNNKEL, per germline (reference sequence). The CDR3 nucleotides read TGTGCCAGCAGCCAAGACTCAGGGTGGACCCAGTACTTC. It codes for CASSQDSGWTQYF.

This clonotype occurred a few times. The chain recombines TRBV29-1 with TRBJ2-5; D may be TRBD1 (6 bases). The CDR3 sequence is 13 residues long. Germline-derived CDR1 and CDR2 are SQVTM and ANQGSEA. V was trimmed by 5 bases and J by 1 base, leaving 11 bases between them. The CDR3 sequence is CSVSQGRQETQYF. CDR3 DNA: TGCAGCGTTAGTCAGGGGCGCCAAGAGACCCAGTACTTC.

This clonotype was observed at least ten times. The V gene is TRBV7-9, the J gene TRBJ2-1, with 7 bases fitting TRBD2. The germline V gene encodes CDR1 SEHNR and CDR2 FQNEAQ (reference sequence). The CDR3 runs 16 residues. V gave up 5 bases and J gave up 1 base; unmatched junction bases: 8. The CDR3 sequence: CASSPVTSQSYNEQFF. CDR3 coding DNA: TGTGCCAGCAGCCCAGTGACTAGCCAGTCCTACAATGAGCAGTTCTTC.

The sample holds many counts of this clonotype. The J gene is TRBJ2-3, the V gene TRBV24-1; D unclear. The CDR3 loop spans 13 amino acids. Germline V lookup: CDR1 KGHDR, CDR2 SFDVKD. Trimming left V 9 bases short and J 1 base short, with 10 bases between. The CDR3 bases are TGTGCCACCGGAGAGTTGGGCACAGATACGCAGTATTTT. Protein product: CATGELGTDTQYF.

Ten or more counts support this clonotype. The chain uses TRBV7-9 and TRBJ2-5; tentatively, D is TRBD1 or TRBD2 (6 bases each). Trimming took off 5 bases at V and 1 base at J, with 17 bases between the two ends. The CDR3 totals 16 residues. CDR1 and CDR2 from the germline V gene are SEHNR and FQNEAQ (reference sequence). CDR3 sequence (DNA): TGTGCCAGCAGCGGAGGGGGTGGGGACGCCCAAGAGACCCAGTACTTC. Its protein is CASSGGGGDAQETQYF.

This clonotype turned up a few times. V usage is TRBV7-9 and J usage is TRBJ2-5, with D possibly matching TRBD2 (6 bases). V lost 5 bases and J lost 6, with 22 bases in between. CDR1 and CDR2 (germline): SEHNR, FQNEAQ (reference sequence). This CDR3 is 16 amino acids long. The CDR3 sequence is CASSAPGLMALQTQYF. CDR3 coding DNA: TGTGCCAGCAGCGCACCGGGACTGATGGCCTTACAGACCCAGTACTTC.

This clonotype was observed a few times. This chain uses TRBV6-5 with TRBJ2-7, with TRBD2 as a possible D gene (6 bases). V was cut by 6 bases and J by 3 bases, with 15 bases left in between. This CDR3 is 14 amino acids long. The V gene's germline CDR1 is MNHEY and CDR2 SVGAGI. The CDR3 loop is CASSRDRGGYEQYF. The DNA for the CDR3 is TGTGCCAGCAGCCGGGACCGGGGAGGCTACGAGCAGTACTTC.

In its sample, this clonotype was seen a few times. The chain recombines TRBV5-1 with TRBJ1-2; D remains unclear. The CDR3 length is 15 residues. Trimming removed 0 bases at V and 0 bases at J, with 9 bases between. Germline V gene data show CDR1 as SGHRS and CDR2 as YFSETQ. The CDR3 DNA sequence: TGCGCCAGCAGCTTGGACAGTAGCCCTAACTATGGCTACACCTTC. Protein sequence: CASSLDSSPNYGYTF.

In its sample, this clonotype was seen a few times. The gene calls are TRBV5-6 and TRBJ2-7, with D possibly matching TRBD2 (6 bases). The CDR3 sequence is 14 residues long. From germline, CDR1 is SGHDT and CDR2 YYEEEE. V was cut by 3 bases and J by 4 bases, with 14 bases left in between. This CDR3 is CASSSGLSVYEQYF. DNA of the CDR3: TGTGCCAGCAGCTCCGGACTATCGGTTTACGAGCAGTACTTC.